The present entry profiles one T cell receptor (beta chain) with its context. The data are from a study of TIL therapy for anti-PD-1-resistant metastatic lung cancer. On the study more broadly: Median tumor mutation burden was about 1.5 mutations per megabase.

The germline V gene encodes CDR1 SNHLY and CDR2 FYNNEI. The ends lost 2 bases at V and 2 bases at J; junction bases unmatched: 11. The CDR3 length is 18 residues. Time point noted: pre-treatment sample, taken before nivolumab and TIL therapy. This was the immunoSEQ v3 assay. Sequencing depth was 1.5 million to 2 million read pairs for survey level, roughly 4.5-6.5 million for deep. Measured with immunoSEQ multiplex PCR; TCRdb has only the in-frame clones, and not every one. Of roughly 60,000 clones in the sample, roughly 91% were seen once. This chain uses TRBV2 with TRBJ1-1, with 10 bases that match TRBD1. The clonotype was recovered from a person between 25 and 79 years old with non-small cell lung cancer. The sample here was blood, taken at baseline. The CDR3 DNA follows: TGTGCCAGCAGTGAAATTCCCCAGCGGGACAGGGGAAACACTGAAGCTTTCTTT. It yields the protein CASSEIPQRDRGNTEAFF.